This T cell receptor (beta chain) was captured in a study of identical twins. Study findings and constraints: Insertions ran lower in abundant cord blood beta clonotypes, though not in memory repertoires. Models predicted too little out-of-frame TCR alpha sharing in monozygotic twins.

MiXCR, run by TCRdb on the 5' RACE reads, gives a single entry per CDR3 protein. This repertoire shows 1.5 million to 2 million distinct CDR3 sequences, around 29% found once; its top ten account for about 0.3%. About this clonotype: Its antigen is as yet unknown.

The sequenced sample was cord blood. This clonotype originated in a newborn girl in good health.

In DNA, the CDR3 is TGTGCCAGCAGTCTCTCCTGGACTAGCGGCCGCTACGAGCAGTACTTC. This encodes CASSLSWTSGRYEQYF. This chain connects TRBV27 to TRBJ2-5; 10 nucleotides align to TRBD2. The J call is doubtful: the DNA matches TRBJ2-7 better. The CDR3 has 16 residues. Germline assignment: CDR1 MNHEY and CDR2 SMNVEV (reference sequence).